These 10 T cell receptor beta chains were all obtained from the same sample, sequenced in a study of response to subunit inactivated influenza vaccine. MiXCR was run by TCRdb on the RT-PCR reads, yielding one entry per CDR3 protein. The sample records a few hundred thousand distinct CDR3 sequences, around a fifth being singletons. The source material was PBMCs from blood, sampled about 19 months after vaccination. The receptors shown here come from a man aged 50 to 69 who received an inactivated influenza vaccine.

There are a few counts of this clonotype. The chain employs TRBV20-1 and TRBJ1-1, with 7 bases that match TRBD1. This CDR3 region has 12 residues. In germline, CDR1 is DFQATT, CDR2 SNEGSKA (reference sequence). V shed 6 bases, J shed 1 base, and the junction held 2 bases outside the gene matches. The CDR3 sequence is CSAQGGNTEAFF. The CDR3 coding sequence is TGCAGTGCCCAGGGGGGGAACACTGAAGCTTTCTTT.

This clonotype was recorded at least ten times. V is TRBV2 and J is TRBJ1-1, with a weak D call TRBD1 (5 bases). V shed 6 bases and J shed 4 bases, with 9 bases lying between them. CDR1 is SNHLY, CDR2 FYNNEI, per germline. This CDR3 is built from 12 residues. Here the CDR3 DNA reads TGTGCCAGCAGCCGGGGGGGCACTGAAGCTTTCTTT. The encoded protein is CASSRGGTEAFF.

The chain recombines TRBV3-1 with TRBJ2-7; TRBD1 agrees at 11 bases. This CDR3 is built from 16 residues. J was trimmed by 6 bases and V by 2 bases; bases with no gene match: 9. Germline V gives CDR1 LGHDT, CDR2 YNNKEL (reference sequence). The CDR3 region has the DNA TGTGCCAGCAGCCAATTTCCCGGGACAGGGGGTTCCGAGCAGTACTTC. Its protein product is CASSQFPGTGGSEQYF.

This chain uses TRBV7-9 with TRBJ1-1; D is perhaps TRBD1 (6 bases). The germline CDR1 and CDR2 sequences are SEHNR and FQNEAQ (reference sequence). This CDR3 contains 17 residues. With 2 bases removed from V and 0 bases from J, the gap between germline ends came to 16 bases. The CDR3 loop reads CASSLRTGTLMNTEAFF. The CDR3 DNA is TGTGCCAGCAGCTTAAGAACAGGGACCTTAATGAACACTGAAGCTTTCTTT.

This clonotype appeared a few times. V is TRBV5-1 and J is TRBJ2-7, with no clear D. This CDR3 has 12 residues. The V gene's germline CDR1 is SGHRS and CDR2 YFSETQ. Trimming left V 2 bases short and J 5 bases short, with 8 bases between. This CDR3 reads CASSLGSHEQYF. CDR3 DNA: TGCGCCAGCAGCTTAGGGTCCCACGAGCAGTACTTC. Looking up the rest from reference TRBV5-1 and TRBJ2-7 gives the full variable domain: KAGVTQTPRYLIKTRGQQVTLSCSPISGHRSVSWYQQTPGQGLQFLFEYFSETQRNKGNFPGRFSGRQFSNSRSEMNVSTLELGDSALYLCASSLGSHEQYFGPGTRLTVT.

The CDR3 DNA sequence: TGCGCCAGCAGCCAAAGAGACGGTGTAGGACAGCCCCAGCATTTT. Amino acid sequence: CASSQRDGVGQPQHF. J is TRBJ1-5 and V is TRBV4-1; unclear D gene. Germline V gene lookup returns CDR1 MGHRA and CDR2 YSYEKL. The CDR3 extends over 15 amino acids. The germline V and J ends were trimmed by 2 bases and 7 bases, with 15 bases remaining between them.

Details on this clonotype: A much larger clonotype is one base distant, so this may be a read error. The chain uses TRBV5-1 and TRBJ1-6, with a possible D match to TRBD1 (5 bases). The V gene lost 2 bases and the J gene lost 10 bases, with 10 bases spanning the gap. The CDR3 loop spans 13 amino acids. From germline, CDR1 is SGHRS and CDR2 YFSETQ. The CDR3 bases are TGCGCCAGCAGCTTTGAGGGGAGCTCACCCCTCCACTTT. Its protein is CASSFEGSSPLHF.

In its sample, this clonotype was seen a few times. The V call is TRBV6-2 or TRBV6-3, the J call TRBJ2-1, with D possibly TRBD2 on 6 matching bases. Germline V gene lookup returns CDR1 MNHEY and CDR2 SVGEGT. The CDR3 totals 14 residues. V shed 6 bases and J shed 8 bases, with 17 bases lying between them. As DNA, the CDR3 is TGTGCCAGCAGCCTTGGGGGGTTTGTCGATGAGCAGTTCTTC. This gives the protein CASSLGGFVDEQFF.

The CDR3 nucleotides are TGTGCCAGTAGTGCCGACAGGGGCTTACGCTATGGCTACACCTTC. Encoded protein: CASSADRGLRYGYTF. The chain combines TRBV19 with TRBJ1-2, with 8 bases lining up with TRBD1. This CDR3 spans 15 amino acids. Losses at the gene ends were 5 bases for V and 4 bases for J; bases not matched to a gene: 9. CDR1 and CDR2 from the germline V gene are LNHDA and SQIVND (reference sequence).

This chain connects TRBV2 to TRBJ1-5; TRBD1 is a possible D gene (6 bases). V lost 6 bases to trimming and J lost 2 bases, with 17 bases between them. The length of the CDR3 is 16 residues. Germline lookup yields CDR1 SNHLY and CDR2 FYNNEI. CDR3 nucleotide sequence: TGTGCCAGCAGCCAAAACAGGGTGAGAGGCAATCAGCCCCAGCATTTT. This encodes CASSQNRVRGNQPQHF.